The subject of this entry is one TCR beta chain. The target antigen is unknown. This record comes from a study of regulatory T cells in long-lasting Graves disease. As for the study in general: Positivity for TSH receptor antibodies plus over 5 years of antithyroid drugs meant persistent Graves' disease.

As for time point: persistent/refractory GD, antithyroid drugs over 5 years with positive TRAb. RNA extracted from PBMCs served as the sequencing template. Construction of the TCR beta libraries employed iRepertoire HTBI primers in conjunction with Arm-PCR of CDR3 regions. TCRdb re-called the multiplex PCR reads through MiXCR, storing one row per CDR3 protein. The data contain about 660,000 distinct CDR3 sequences, 30% of them singletons. The V end was cut by 0 bases, the J end by 1 base, with 9 bases between. Germline V gene lookup returns CDR1 SQVTM and CDR2 ANQGSEA. The CDR3 sequence is 14 residues long. Notes on the study in general: With persistent disease, TRBV28, TRBJ1-2 and TRBJ2-5 were the favored segments. Between persistent patients, roughly 2,600 public clonotypes were shared, exceeding the approximately 990 shared between new patients.

This sample comprised peripheral blood mononuclear cells (PBMCs), obtained when the disease was refractory, from a patient treated with antithyroid drugs. The chain has TRBV29-1 and TRBJ2-5; TRBD2 is a possible D gene (6 bases). The sequence was collected from a female donor with Graves disease. CDR3: CSVEEFGGQETQYF. The CDR3 nucleotides read TGCAGCGTTGAAGAATTCGGGGGCCAAGAGACCCAGTACTTC.